What follows describes a single TCR beta chain. The antigen it recognizes is unknown. Base qualities are missing; no much larger clone stands one base away. This entry comes from a study of shared clonotypes between healthy human individuals (dated by TCRdb to about 2020). At the level of the whole study: A few men and two women, aged 18 to 49 years, made up the cohort. Per donor, three plates each were used for CD4 naive and CD4 memory, two for CD8 naive, and one for CD8 memory. To estimate repertoire size and how much clonotype sharing occurs between individuals, the study deeply sequenced the blood TCR repertoires of five healthy adults. To increase sequencing depth and limit assay-specific biases, different laboratories used diverse techniques to prepare libraries and sequence TCR repertoires. Each donor's leukapheresis produced roughly between about 0.8 and 8.9 billion PBMCs. Study-level results and caveats: The small number of donors limited the genetic and exposure-history diversity represented. Incomplete sequencing was indicated by rarefaction of sorted-subset datasets, despite the large sequencing depth. Sampling was limited to blood, and TCR repertoires in tissue likely differ from TCR repertoires in blood. When four donors were compared, the shared fraction of clonotypes was roughly 5% for naive CD4, roughly 3.4% for naive CD8, about 2.5% for memory CD4, and under 0.5% for memory CD8. Higher generation probabilities were observed for clonotypes shared by all four sorted-subset donors than for non-shared clonotypes. Naive subsets generally had larger estimated clonotype richness than memory subsets. Pairwise subsampling indicated that sequencing depth was expected to affect the degree of clonotype sharing among donors.

TCR CDR3 regions were amplified from genomic DNA by multiplex PCR using the deep immunoSEQ assay. Extracted genomic DNA from each cell subset was distributed evenly across all wells of several immunoSEQ 96-well plates, and each plate was treated as a replicate. For sorted subsets, 200 to 250 ng genomic DNA, equal to tens of thousands of T cell genomes, was loaded into each replicate PCR. The purified libraries were quantified using a Qubit 3.0 fluorometer, sized with a Bioanalyzer 2100, and then quantified again using the KAPA Library Quantification kit. Every immunoSEQ 96-well plate was sequenced on a separate single-read 150-cycle Illumina NextSeq 550 flow cell. For the original study's pipeline: Because the immunoSEQ output included only junctional sequences and no quality scores, the filtering could not be the same as the filtering used for full-length reads. Sequences were annotated with PyIR, a Python wrapper for IgBLAST v1.9, and V/J genes and CDR3 were assigned using IMGT germline references. Reads were removed for weak V/J assignments (E-value above 1e-6), missing CDR3, stop codons, out-of-frame junctions, or ambiguous translated residues. V3J clonotypes were defined by identical inferred V gene, J gene, and CDR3 amino acid sequence. Percentage overlap between repertoires was calculated by dividing the number of shared unique clonotypes by the size of the smaller repertoire. Repertoire richness was assessed with RTK rarefaction, the Chao1 estimator, and Recon v2.1 estimates of unobserved clonotypes. Generation probabilities were computed with OLGA for all TCRbeta clonotypes obtained by the gDNA method from several donors. In TCRdb, the immuneACCESS table is reduced to in-frame sequences with V and J assigned. These tables do not hold every clone; where another copy was compared, an unresolved V gene accounts for under half, and the others remain unexplained. For V, J and clone size, that table is used; D and trimming come from the DNA. Here the sample has more than 550,000 clones; over 55% occur a single time. The ten largest clones add up to around 1.8% of the sample.

Donors were healthy HIV-negative adults with no recently reported acute infections or vaccinations. Only Caucasian adults living in Nashville, Tennessee, USA were represented among the donors. CD4+ T cells were enriched by magnetic negative selection; naive cells were then positively selected on CD45RA, and the negative fraction formed the memory subset. Blood was obtained by leukapheresis, after which PBMCs were separated by Ficoll-Histopaque density gradient centrifugation and cryopreserved in liquid nitrogen vapor phase. Analytical flow cytometry was used to check the purity and quantity of each magnetically sorted T cell population. From each sorted fraction, genomic DNA was isolated and quantified by UV absorbance on a Nanodrop 2000c. V is pruned by 4 bases and J by 0 bases, leaving 3 bases of the junction without a gene match. Including cysteine and phenylalanine, the CDR3 has 15 amino acids. Here the CDR3 DNA is all that survives: 45 bases in frame from base 1. The germline V gene supplies CDR1 SGHRS and CDR2 YFSETQ.

Sequencing was performed on memory CD4+ T cells sorted from blood. Sample cell subset or site, as interpreted from the label and publication: CD45RA-negative fraction. Rearrangement joined TRBV5-1 to TRBJ2-3, with 9 bases in between that match TRBD2. The sequence was collected from a woman aged 25 to 39 in good health. This receptor has the CDR3 CASSRSGSSTDTQYF. The DNA reads TGCGCCAGCAGCCGTAGCGGGAGTAGCACAGATACGCAGTATTTT.